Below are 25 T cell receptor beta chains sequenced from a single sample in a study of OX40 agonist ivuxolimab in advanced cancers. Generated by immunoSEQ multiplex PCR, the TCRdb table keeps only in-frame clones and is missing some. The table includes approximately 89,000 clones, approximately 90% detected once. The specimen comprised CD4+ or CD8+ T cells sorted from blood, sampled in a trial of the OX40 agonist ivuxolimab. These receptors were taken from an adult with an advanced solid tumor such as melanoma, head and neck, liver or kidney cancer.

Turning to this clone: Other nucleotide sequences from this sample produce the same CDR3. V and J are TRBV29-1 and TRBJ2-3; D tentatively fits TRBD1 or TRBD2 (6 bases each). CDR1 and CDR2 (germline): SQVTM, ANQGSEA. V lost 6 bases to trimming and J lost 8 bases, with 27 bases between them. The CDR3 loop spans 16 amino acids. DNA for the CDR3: TGCAGCGTCCAAATCGGGGGCGGGTCGGGAGATTCTACGCAGTATTTT. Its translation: CSVQIGGGSGDSTQYF.

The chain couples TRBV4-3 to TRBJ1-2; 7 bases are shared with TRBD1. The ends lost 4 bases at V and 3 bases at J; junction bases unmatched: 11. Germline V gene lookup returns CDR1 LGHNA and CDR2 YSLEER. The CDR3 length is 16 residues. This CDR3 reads CASSPENPTGDYGYTF. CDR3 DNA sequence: TGCGCCAGCAGCCCCGAAAACCCCACAGGGGACTATGGCTACACCTTC.

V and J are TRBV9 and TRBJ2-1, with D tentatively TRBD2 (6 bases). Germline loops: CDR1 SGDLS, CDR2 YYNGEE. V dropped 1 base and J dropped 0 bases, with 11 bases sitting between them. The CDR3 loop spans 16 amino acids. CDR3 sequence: CASSVSSASSYNEQFF. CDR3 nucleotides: TGTGCCAGCAGCGTATCTAGCGCGAGCTCCTACAATGAGCAGTTCTTC.

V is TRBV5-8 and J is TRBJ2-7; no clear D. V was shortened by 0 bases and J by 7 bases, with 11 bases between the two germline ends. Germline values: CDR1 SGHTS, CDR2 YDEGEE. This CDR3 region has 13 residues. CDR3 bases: TGTGCCAGCAGCTTGGACATCTTGGGGGAGCAGTACTTC. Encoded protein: CASSLDILGEQYF.

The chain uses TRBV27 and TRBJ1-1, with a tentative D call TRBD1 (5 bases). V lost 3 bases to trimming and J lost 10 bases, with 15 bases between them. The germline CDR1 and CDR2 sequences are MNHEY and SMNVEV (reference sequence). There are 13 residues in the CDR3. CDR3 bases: TGTGCCAGCAGTTTGGGGACGGGGCTGAGAGCTTTCTTT. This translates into CASSLGTGLRAFF.

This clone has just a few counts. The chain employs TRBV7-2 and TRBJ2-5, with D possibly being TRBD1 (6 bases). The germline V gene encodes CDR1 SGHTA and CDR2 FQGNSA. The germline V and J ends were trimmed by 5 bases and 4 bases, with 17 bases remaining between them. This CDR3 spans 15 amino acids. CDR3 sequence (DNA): TGTGCCAGCAGCCCAGGGGACCAGGGTCGAGAGACCCAGTACTTC. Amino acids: CASSPGDQGRETQYF.

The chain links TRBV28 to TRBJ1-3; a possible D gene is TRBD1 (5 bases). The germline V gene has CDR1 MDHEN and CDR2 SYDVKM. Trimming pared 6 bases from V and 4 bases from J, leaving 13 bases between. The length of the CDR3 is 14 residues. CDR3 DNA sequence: TGTGCCAGCAGAGCCGGGACTAACGGAAACACCATATATTTT. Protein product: CASRAGTNGNTIYF.

CDR3 sequence (DNA): TGCGCCAGCAGCCATTTTTTTCCAGATACGCAGTATTTT. This encodes CASSHFFPDTQYF. This chain links TRBV5-1 with TRBJ2-3; no clear D gene. The CDR3 extends over 13 amino acids. With 4 bases removed from V and 4 bases from J, the gap between germline ends came to 10 bases. The V gene's germline CDR1 is SGHRS and CDR2 YFSETQ.

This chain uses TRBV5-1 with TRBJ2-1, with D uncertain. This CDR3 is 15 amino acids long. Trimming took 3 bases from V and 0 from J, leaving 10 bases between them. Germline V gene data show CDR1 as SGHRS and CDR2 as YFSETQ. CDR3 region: CASSSTLSSYNEQFF. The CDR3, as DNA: TGCGCCAGCAGCTCAACCCTAAGCTCCTACAATGAGCAGTTCTTC.

The chain's CDR3 is CASSPRRGGEKLFF. CDR3 nucleotide sequence: TGTGCCAGTAGTCCTCGGCGGGGTGGTGAAAAACTGTTTTTT. V usage is TRBV19 and J usage is TRBJ1-4; the D is unclear. Per germline, CDR1 LNHDA and CDR2 SQIVND (reference sequence). This CDR3 is 14 amino acids long. The germline V and J ends were trimmed by 5 bases and 7 bases, with 14 bases remaining between them.

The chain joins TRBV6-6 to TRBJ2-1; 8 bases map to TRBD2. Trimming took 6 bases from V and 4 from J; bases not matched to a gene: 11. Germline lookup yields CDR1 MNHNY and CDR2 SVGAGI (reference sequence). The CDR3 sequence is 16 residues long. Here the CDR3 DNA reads TGTGCCAGCAGCCACATCGGACTAGCTACTTACAATGAGCAGTTCTTC. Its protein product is CASSHIGLATYNEQFF.

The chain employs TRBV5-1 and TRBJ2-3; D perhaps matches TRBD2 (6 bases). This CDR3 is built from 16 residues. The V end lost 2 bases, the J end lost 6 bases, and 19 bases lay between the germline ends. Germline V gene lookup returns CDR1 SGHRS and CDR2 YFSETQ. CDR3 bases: TGCGCCAGCAGCTTCGGGCGGGATCGTTTTGTGGATACGCAGTATTTT. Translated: CASSFGRDRFVDTQYF.

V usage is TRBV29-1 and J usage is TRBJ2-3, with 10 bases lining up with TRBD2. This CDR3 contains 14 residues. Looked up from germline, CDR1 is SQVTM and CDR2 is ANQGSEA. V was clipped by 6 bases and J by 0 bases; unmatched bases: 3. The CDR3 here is CSVSGGGSTDTQYF. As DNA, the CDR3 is TGCAGCGTGAGCGGGGGGGGAAGCACAGATACGCAGTATTTT.

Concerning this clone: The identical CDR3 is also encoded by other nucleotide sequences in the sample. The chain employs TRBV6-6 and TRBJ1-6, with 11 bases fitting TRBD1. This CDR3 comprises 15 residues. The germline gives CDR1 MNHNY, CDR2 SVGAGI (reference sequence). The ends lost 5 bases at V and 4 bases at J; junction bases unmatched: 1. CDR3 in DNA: TGTGCCAGCAGTGGACAGGGGGCTTATAATTCACCCCTCCACTTT. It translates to CASSGQGAYNSPLHF.

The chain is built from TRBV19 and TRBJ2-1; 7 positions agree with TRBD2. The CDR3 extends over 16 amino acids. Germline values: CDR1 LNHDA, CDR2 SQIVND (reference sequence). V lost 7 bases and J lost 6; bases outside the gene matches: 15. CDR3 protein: CASTTLGAGVGNEQFF. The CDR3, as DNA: TGTGCCAGTACCACCTTAGGGGCGGGAGTGGGCAATGAGCAGTTCTTC.

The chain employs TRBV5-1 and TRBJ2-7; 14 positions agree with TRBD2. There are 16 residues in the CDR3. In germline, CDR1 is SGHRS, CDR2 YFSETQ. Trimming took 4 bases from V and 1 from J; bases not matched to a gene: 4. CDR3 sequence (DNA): TGCGCCAGCAGCACGGGACTAGCGGGAGATTCCTACGAGCAGTACTTC. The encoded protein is CASSTGLAGDSYEQYF.

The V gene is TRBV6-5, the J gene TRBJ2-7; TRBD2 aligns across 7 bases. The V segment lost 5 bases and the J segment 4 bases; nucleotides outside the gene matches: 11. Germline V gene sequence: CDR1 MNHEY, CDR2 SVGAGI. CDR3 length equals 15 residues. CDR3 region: CASSPPVAGRYEQYF. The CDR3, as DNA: TGTGCCAGCAGTCCCCCGGTCGCCGGGAGGTACGAGCAGTACTTC.

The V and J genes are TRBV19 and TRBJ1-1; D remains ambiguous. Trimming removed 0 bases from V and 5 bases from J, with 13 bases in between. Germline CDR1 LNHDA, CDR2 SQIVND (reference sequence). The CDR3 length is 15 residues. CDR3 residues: CASSIDLSVGTEAFF. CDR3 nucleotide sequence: TGTGCCAGTAGTATAGACCTTTCTGTAGGAACTGAAGCTTTCTTT.

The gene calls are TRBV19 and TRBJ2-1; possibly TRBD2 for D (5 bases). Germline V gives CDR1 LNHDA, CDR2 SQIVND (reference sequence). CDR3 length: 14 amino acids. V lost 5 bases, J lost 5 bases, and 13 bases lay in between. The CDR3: CASSSGTRDNEQFF. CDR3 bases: TGTGCCAGTAGTTCGGGAACCCGGGACAATGAGCAGTTCTTC.

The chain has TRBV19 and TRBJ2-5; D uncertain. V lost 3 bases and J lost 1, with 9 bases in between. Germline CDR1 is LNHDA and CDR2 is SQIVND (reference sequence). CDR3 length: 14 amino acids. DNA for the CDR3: TGTGCCAGTAGTATTTCAGGTCTCCAAGAGACCCAGTACTTC. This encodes CASSISGLQETQYF. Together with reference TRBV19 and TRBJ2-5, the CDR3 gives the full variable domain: DGGITQSPKYLFRKEGQNVTLSCEQNLNHDAMYWYRQDPGQGLRLIYYSQIVNDFQKGDIAEGYSVSREKKESFPLTVTSAQKNPTAFYLCASSISGLQETQYFGPGTRLLVL.

CDR3 sequence reads: CAWGQGWTEAFF. The CDR3 nucleotides read TGTGCCTGGGGACAGGGATGGACTGAAGCTTTCTTT. This chain joins TRBV30 and TRBJ1-1, with TRBD1 identical over 8 bases. J gave up 5 bases and V 5 bases, and 4 bases lay outside the gene matches. This CDR3 contains 12 residues. Germline V lookup: CDR1 GTSNPN, CDR2 SVGIG (reference sequence). The complete variable domain, with remaining parts taken from reference TRBV30 and TRBJ1-1, reads SQTIHQWPATLVQPVGSPLSLECTVEGTSNPNLYWYRQAAGRGLQLLFYSVGIGQISSEVPQNLSASRPQDRQFILSSKKLLLSDSGFYLCAWGQGWTEAFFGQGTRLTVV.

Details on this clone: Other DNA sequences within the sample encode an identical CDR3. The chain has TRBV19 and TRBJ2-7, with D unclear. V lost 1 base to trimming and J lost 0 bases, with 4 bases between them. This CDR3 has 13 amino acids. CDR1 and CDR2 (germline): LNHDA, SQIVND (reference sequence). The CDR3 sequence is CASSIGGSYEQYF. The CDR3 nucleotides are TGTGCCAGTAGTATAGGTGGCTCCTACGAGCAGTACTTC.

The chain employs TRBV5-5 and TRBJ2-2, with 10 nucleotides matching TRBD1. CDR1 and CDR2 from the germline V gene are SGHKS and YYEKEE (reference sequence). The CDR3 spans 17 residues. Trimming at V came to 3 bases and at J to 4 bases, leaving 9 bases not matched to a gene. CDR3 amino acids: CASSSPFGTGVTGELFF. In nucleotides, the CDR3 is TGTGCCAGCAGCTCCCCATTCGGGACAGGGGTCACCGGGGAGCTGTTTTTT.

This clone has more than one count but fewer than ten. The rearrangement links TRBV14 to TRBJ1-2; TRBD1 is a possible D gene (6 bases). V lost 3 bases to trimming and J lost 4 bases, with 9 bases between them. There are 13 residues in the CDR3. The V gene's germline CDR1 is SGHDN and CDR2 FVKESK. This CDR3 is CASSQGDTYGYTF. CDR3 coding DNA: TGTGCCAGCAGCCAGGGGGACACCTATGGCTACACCTTC.

The CDR3 region is CASSLWGSETQYF. In DNA form, the CDR3 reads TGTGCCAGCAGCTTGTGGGGTAGCGAGACCCAGTACTTC. V gene TRBV5-4 combines with J gene TRBJ2-5; unclear D gene. V was cut by 1 base and J by 5 bases, with 9 bases left in between. The germline CDR1 and CDR2 sequences are SGHNT and YYREEE (reference sequence). The CDR3 extends over 13 amino acids.